These 25 T cell receptor beta chains originate from one sample sequenced in a study of blood T cell repertoires in COVID-19. The method was immunoSEQ multiplex PCR; TCRdb's version includes in-frame clones alone and lacks a portion of them. The sample lists 150,000 to 200,000 clones, 75% to 85% occurring once. The sample comprised peripheral blood. These TCRs come from a woman aged 80 or over with COVID-19, enrolled during active disease.

The CDR3 nucleotides are TGTGCCAGCTCACCGAGTCGGGAAAAACTGTTTTTT. Protein sequence: CASSPSREKLFF. The chain employs TRBV18 and TRBJ1-4; D gene ambiguous. Germline CDR1 and CDR2: KGHSH and LQKENI. The V gene lost 3 bases and the J gene lost 8 bases, with 7 bases spanning the gap. This CDR3 region has 12 residues.

This clone was picked up many times. The chain links TRBV7-9 to TRBJ1-6; 10 nucleotides align to TRBD1. From germline, CDR1 is SEHNR and CDR2 FQNEAQ (reference sequence). The trim removed 8 bases at V and 7 bases at J, leaving 11 bases unmatched. The CDR3 is made up of 16 amino acids. The CDR3 DNA reads as TGTGCCAGCGGAGAAAACTGGGACAGGGGCAATTCACCCCTCCACTTT. It encodes CASGENWDRGNSPLHF.

The J gene is TRBJ2-4, the V gene TRBV28; tentatively, D is TRBD1 (5 bases). CDR1 is MDHEN and CDR2 is SYDVKM in the germline V gene. The CDR3 is made up of 16 amino acids. V was cut by 3 bases and J by 3 bases, with 15 bases left in between. DNA of the CDR3: TGTGCCAGCAGTTTGGGGCCAGGAGTCGACAAAAACATTCAGTACTTC. It encodes CASSLGPGVDKNIQYF.

The chain employs TRBV14 and TRBJ2-1; D remains ambiguous. The CDR3 is 16 amino acids. Between the trimmed V and J ends, which lost 4 bases and 4 bases, there was a span of 17 bases. CDR1 SGHDN and CDR2 FVKESK come from the germline V gene. CDR3 DNA: TGTGCCAGCAGCCCGCAACTGGGCTATTTTTACAATGAGCAGTTCTTC. As protein: CASSPQLGYFYNEQFF.

This chain links TRBV2 with TRBJ1-1, with 7 positions matching TRBD1. Germline V gene sequence: CDR1 SNHLY, CDR2 FYNNEI. V shed 8 bases, J shed 7 bases, and the junction held 13 bases outside the gene matches. This CDR3 region has 14 residues. CDR3 residues: CASQGVDRDREAFF. For the CDR3, the DNA is TGTGCCAGCCAGGGGGTCGACAGGGACCGTGAAGCTTTCTTT.

The chain uses TRBV7-9 and TRBJ2-3; D gene ambiguous. V gave up 1 base and J gave up 2 bases, with 13 bases separating them. Per the germline V gene, CDR1 is SEHNR and CDR2 is FQNEAQ (reference sequence). The CDR3 contains 16 residues. As DNA, the CDR3 is TGTGCCAGCAGCTTAGATGACTCGCGATACACAGATACGCAGTATTTT. It codes for CASSLDDSRYTDTQYF.

The chain has TRBV7-2 and TRBJ2-7; 10 bases align to TRBD1. The junction had 2 bases not matched to a gene; V was cut back by 1 base and J by 2 bases. This CDR3 region has 15 residues. In germline, CDR1 is SGHTA, CDR2 FQGNSA. CDR3 in amino acids: CASSLEGTGAYEQYF. As DNA, the CDR3 is TGTGCCAGCAGCTTAGAGGGGACAGGGGCCTACGAGCAGTACTTC.

This clone was detected once. The rearrangement uses TRBV7-2 and TRBJ1-5, with TRBD1 as a possible D gene (6 bases). V gave up 4 bases and J gave up 4 bases, with 8 bases separating them. The CDR3 extends over 13 amino acids. Per germline, CDR1 SGHTA and CDR2 FQGNSA. CDR3 region: CASSSGVNQPQHF. The CDR3, as DNA: TGTGCCAGCAGCTCAGGGGTTAATCAGCCCCAGCATTTT.

The rearrangement uses TRBV29-1 and TRBJ2-5, with TRBD2 as a possible D gene (6 bases). Trimming took 4 bases from V and 5 from J, leaving 11 bases between them. The CDR3 extends over 12 amino acids. CDR1 and CDR2 (germline): SQVTM, ANQGSEA. This CDR3 reads CSVAQGLETQYF. CDR3 bases: TGCAGCGTTGCTCAGGGACTCGAGACCCAGTACTTC.

The chain carries TRBV5-1 and TRBJ1-3, with D tentatively TRBD1 (5 bases). CDR1 and CDR2 (germline): SGHRS, YFSETQ. V was cut by 2 bases and J by 2 bases, with 14 bases left in between. This CDR3 region has 16 residues. The CDR3 loop reads CASSLFSQGPGNTIYF. The CDR3 DNA reads as TGCGCCAGCAGCTTATTCAGCCAGGGCCCTGGAAACACCATATATTTT.

The chain's CDR3 is CASSLRRGPVTGELFF. The CDR3 bases are TGTGCCAGCAGCTTGAGGCGCGGGCCGGTCACCGGGGAGCTGTTTTTT. V usage is TRBV7-8 and J usage is TRBJ2-2, with a tentative D call TRBD2 (5 bases). The CDR3 consists of 16 residues. Trimming shortened V by 3 bases and J by 4 bases, and 15 bases separated the two germline ends. Germline assignment: CDR1 SGHVS and CDR2 FQNEAQ.

This clone was counted between two and nine times. The gene calls are TRBV18 and TRBJ1-4; D remains unclear. The CDR3 has 15 amino acids. The germline V gene has CDR1 KGHSH and CDR2 LQKENI. Trimming took off 8 bases at V and 9 bases at J, with 22 bases between the two ends. For the CDR3, the DNA is TGTGCCAGCAGCGGGCCCCTCCTGGAGGGTCAAAAACTGTTTTTT. Its translation: CASSGPLLEGQKLFF.

The rearrangement joins TRBV5-4 to TRBJ2-3; 9 nucleotides align to TRBD1. CDR1 SGHNT and CDR2 YYREEE come from the germline V gene (reference sequence). V was pared by 4 bases and J by 1 base, with 4 bases of the junction left unmatched. The CDR3 is 15 amino acids. The CDR3 sequence: CASSAGTGRTDTQYF. The CDR3 DNA sequence: TGTGCCAGCAGCGCCGGGACAGGGCGCACAGATACGCAGTATTTT.

V usage is TRBV6-2 or TRBV6-3 and J usage is TRBJ1-1; the D gene is possibly TRBD1 (5 bases). Per the germline V gene, CDR1 is MNHEY and CDR2 is SVGEGT. CDR3 size: 15 residues. V lost 0 bases, J lost 1 base, and 9 bases lay in between. This CDR3 reads CASSYSHQGNTEAFF. CDR3 DNA sequence: TGTGCCAGCAGTTACTCGCACCAGGGGAACACTGAAGCTTTCTTT.

This chain links TRBV6-6 with TRBJ1-2; 7 positions agree with TRBD1. V dropped 0 bases and J dropped 10; count of bases not matched to a gene: 5. Germline loops: CDR1 MNHNY, CDR2 SVGAGI (reference sequence). The CDR3 loop spans 13 amino acids. The CDR3 DNA follows: TGTGCCAGCAGTTACTCCTACAGGGGCGACTACACCTTC. This encodes CASSYSYRGDYTF.

The rearrangement joins TRBV11-3 to TRBJ2-2, with 7 bases matching TRBD2. V shed 3 bases, J shed 6 bases, and the junction held 4 bases outside the gene matches. The V gene's germline CDR1 is SGHNT and CDR2 YENEEA. The length of the CDR3 is 14 residues. In DNA form, the CDR3 reads TGTGCCAGCAGCTTTATACGGGGGGCCGGGGAGCTGTTTTTT. Its protein is CASSFIRGAGELFF.

This chain uses TRBV3-1 (or the pseudogene TRBV3-2) with TRBJ2-1; D is perhaps TRBD2 (6 bases). Trimming took 1 base from V and 9 from J, leaving 16 bases between them. Per germline, CDR1 LGHDT and CDR2 YNNKEL (reference sequence). The CDR3 loop spans 15 amino acids. CDR3 sequence (DNA): TGTGCCAGCAGCCAAGGAGGTTGGAGGGGAGGTGAGCAGTTCTTC. Translation gives CASSQGGWRGGEQFF.

The chain employs TRBV2 and TRBJ1-1, with 11 bases lining up with TRBD1. V trimming: 4 bases; J trimming: 4 bases; junction bases outside the gene matches: 2. Germline V lookup: CDR1 SNHLY, CDR2 FYNNEI. The CDR3 has 14 residues. CDR3 coding DNA: TGTGCCAGCAGTGGGGGACAGGGGGGCACTGAAGCTTTCTTT. Residues: CASSGGQGGTEAFF.

The rearrangement joins TRBV28 to TRBJ1-3, with no clear D. The CDR3 sequence is 15 residues long. The V gene's germline CDR1 is MDHEN and CDR2 SYDVKM. V lost 7 bases to trimming and J lost 0 bases, with 13 bases between them. The CDR3 loop reads CASTPPGISGNTIYF. CDR3 nucleotides: TGTGCCAGCACCCCACCGGGAATCTCTGGAAACACCATATATTTT. The full variable domain, with the rest looked up from reference TRBV28 and TRBJ1-3, is DVKVTQSSRYLVKRTGEKVFLECVQDMDHENMFWYRQDPGLGLRLIYFSYDVKMKEKGDIPEGYSVSREKKERFSLILESASTNQTSMYLCASTPPGISGNTIYFGEGSWLTVV.

This rearrangement joins TRBV6-2 or TRBV6-3 to TRBJ1-1; 9 nucleotides agree with TRBD1. The CDR3 is 15 amino acids. Trimming removed 2 bases from V and 4 bases from J; junction bases left unmatched: 5. The germline V gene has CDR1 MNHEY and CDR2 SVGEGT. CDR3 in amino acids: CASSYPGQGSTEAFF. The CDR3 bases are TGTGCCAGCAGTTACCCGGGACAGGGAAGCACTGAAGCTTTCTTT.

This clone was counted between two and nine times. This chain uses TRBV10-3 with TRBJ2-1; weak D call: TRBD2 (6 bases). The germline CDR1 and CDR2 sequences are ENHRY and SYGVKD. The length of the CDR3 is 15 residues. Between the trimmed V and J ends, which lost 6 bases and 4 bases, there was a span of 16 bases. CDR3: CAIREGLSLYNEQFF. Here the CDR3 DNA reads TGTGCCATCAGGGAGGGACTGTCACTTTACAATGAGCAGTTCTTC.

With regard to this clone: The germline gene is not matched at one end of the junction; a read error may be the cause. The chain couples TRBV7-7 to TRBJ2-5; tentatively, D is TRBD2 (5 bases). In germline, CDR1 is SSHAT, CDR2 FNYEAQ (reference sequence). The CDR3 is made up of 13 amino acids. The CDR3 region is CASSWTGKETQYF. CDR3 nucleotides: TGTGCTAGCAGCTGGACGGGGAAAGAGACCCAGTACTTC.

About this clone: Other DNA sequences from this sample encode an identical CDR3 as well. This rearrangement joins TRBV3-1 (or the pseudogene TRBV3-2) to TRBJ1-2; D is uncertain. The germline CDR1 and CDR2 sequences are LGHDT and YNNKEL (reference sequence). Between the trimmed V and J ends, which lost 1 base and 3 bases, there was a span of 3 bases. This CDR3 has 12 residues. The CDR3 nucleotides are TGTGCCAGCAGCCAAGCTGACTATGGCTACACCTTC. Translating it yields CASSQADYGYTF.

CDR3 amino acids: CASSAWGGGANVLTF. CDR3 in DNA: TGTGCCAGCAGCGCCTGGGGAGGTGGGGCCAACGTCCTGACTTTC. V usage is TRBV11-2 and J usage is TRBJ2-6; the D gene is possibly TRBD2 (6 bases). Germline V lookup: CDR1 SGHAT, CDR2 FQNNGV. V gave up 5 bases and J gave up 3 bases, with 11 bases separating them. The CDR3 totals 15 residues.

The V gene is TRBV19, the J gene TRBJ2-4, with 11 bases matching TRBD1. This CDR3 region has 14 residues. V lost 1 base to trimming and J lost 10 bases; unmatched junction nucleotides: 3. CDR1 is LNHDA and CDR2 is SQIVND in the germline V gene (reference sequence). The CDR3 loop is CASSIGGTGGIQYF. CDR3 DNA: TGTGCCAGTAGTATAGGTGGGACAGGGGGGATTCAGTACTTC.